This T cell receptor beta chain emerged from a study of cytomegalovirus exposure and HLA in healthy donors. Study context: The same platform was used for the 120 validation repertoires and the roughly 700 first-cohort repertoires, a later analysis reported.

Notes on this clone: The antigen is unknown.

Study-wide results and limits: The study labeled more than 150 TCR beta chains cytomegalovirus-associated.

Sequenced by immunoSEQ multiplex PCR; TCRdb stores in-frame clones only, minus some. The table records fewer than 100,000 clones, approximately 91% of them present only once. J gave up 2 bases and V 6 bases, and 12 bases lay outside the gene matches. Germline V gene data show CDR1 as SGHVS and CDR2 as FNYEAQ. The CDR3 spans 16 residues. The sample was PBMCs. The sequence was obtained from a man under 40 in good health and CMV-seronegative. The V gene is TRBV7-6, the J gene TRBJ2-7, with TRBD1 matching over 8 bases. CDR3 amino acids: CASSSLVRQGPYEQYF. The CDR3 nucleotides are TGTGCCAGCAGTTCGCTCGTACGACAGGGGCCCTACGAGCAGTACTTC.